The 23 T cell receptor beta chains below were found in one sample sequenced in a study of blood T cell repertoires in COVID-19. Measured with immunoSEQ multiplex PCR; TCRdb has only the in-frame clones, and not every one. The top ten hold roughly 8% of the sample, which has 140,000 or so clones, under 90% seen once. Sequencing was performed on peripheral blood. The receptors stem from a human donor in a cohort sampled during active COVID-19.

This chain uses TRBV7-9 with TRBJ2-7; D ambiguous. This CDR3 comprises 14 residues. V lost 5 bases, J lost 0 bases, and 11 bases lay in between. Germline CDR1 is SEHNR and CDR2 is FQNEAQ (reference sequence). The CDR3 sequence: CASSPLVSSYEQYF. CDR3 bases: TGTGCCAGCAGCCCCTTGGTCAGCTCCTACGAGCAGTACTTC.

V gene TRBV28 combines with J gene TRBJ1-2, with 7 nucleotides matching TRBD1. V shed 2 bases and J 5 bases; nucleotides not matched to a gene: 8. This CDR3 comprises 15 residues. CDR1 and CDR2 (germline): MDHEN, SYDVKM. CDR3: CASSLLSGTVYGYTF. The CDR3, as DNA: TGTGCCAGCAGTTTACTATCCGGGACAGTTTATGGCTACACCTTC.

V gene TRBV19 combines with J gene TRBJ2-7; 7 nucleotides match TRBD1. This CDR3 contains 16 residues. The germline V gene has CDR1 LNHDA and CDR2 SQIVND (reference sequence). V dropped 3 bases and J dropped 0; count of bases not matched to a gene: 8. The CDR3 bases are TGTGCCAGTAGTATTGGGCAGGGGGTCCTCTCCTACGAGCAGTACTTC. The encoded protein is CASSIGQGVLSYEQYF.

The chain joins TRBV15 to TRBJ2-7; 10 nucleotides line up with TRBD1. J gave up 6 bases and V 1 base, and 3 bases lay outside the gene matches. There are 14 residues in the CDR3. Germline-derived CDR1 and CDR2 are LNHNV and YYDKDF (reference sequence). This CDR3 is CATSRADRGFEQYF. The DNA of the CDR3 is TGTGCCACCAGCAGAGCGGACAGGGGGTTCGAGCAGTACTTC.

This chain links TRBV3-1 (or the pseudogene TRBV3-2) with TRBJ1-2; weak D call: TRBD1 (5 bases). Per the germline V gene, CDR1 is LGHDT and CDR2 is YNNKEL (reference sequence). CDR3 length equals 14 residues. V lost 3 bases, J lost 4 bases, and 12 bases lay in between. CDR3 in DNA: TGTGCCAGCAGCCATGGTAGGGGTAGCTATGGCTACACCTTC. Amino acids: CASSHGRGSYGYTF.

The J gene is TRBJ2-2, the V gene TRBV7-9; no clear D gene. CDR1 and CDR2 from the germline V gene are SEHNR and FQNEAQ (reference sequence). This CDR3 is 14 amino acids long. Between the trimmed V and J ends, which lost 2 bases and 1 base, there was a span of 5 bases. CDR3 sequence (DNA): TGTGCCAGCAGCTTATTACTGAACACCGGGGAGCTGTTTTTT. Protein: CASSLLLNTGELFF.

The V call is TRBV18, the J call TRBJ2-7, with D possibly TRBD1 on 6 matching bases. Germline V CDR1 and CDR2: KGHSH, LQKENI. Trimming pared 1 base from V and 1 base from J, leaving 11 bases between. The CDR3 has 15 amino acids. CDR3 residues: CASSPLQGPSYEQYF. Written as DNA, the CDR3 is TGTGCCAGCTCACCACTTCAGGGGCCGTCCTACGAGCAGTACTTC.

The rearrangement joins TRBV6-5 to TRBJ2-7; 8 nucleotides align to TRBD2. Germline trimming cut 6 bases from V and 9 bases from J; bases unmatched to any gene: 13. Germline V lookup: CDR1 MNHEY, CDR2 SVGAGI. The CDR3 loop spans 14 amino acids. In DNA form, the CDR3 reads TGTGCCAGCAGCACGACTAGCGTGACTACGGGGCAGTACTTC. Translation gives CASSTTSVTTGQYF.

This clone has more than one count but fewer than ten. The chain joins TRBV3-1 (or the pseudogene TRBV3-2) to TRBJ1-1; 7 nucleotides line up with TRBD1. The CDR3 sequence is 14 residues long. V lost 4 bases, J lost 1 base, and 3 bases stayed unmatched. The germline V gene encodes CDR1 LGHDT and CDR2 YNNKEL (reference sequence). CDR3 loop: CASSPRDRNTEAFF. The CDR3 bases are TGTGCCAGCAGCCCGCGGGACAGGAACACTGAAGCTTTCTTT.

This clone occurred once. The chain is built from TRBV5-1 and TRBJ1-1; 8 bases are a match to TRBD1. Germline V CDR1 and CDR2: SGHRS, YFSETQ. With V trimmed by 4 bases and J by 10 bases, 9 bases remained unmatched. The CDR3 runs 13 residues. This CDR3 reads CASSEGQGAAAFF. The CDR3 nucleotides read TGCGCCAGCAGCGAGGGGCAGGGGGCGGCAGCTTTCTTT. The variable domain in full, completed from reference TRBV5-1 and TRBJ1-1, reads KAGVTQTPRYLIKTRGQQVTLSCSPISGHRSVSWYQQTPGQGLQFLFEYFSETQRNKGNFPGRFSGRQFSNSRSEMNVSTLELGDSALYLCASSEGQGAAAFFGQGTRLTVV.

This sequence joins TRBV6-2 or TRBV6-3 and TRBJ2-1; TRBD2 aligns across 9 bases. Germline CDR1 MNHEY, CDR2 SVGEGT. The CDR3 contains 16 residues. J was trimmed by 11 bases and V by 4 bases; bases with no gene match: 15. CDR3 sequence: CASSFLTSGGTMKQFF. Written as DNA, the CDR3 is TGTGCCAGCAGTTTCCTGACTAGCGGAGGGACAATGAAGCAGTTCTTC.

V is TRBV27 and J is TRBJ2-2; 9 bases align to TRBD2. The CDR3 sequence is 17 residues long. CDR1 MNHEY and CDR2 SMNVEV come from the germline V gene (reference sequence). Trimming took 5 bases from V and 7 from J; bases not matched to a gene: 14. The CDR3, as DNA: TGTGCCAGCAGTCCAGGACTAGCGTGGGGGAAAAACGGGGAGCTGTTTTTT. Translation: CASSPGLAWGKNGELFF.

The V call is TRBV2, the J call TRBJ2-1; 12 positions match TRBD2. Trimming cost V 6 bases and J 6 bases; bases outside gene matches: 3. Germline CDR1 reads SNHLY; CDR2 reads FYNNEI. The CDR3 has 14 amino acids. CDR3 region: CASRRLAGVNEQFF. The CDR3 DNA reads TGTGCCAGCAGGAGACTAGCGGGAGTCAATGAGCAGTTCTTC.

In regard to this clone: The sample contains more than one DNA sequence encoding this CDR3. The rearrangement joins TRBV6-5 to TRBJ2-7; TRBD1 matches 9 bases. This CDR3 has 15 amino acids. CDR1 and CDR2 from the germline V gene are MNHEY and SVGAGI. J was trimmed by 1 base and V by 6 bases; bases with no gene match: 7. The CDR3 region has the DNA TGTGCCAGCAGGGGGGGACAGGGAGGTTCCTACGAGCAGTACTTC. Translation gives CASRGGQGGSYEQYF.

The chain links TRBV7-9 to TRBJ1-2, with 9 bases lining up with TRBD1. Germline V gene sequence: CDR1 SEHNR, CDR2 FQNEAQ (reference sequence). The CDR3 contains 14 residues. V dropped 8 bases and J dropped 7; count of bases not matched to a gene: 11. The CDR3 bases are TGTGCCAGCCAGCGCGGGACAGGGAAAAGTGGCTACACCTTC. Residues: CASQRGTGKSGYTF.

CDR3 amino acids: CASSYRERNYGYTF. In DNA, the CDR3 is TGTGCCAGTAGTTACCGGGAGAGAAACTATGGCTACACCTTC. The chain links TRBV19 to TRBJ1-2; D gene uncertain. The V end lost 5 bases, the J end lost 2 bases, and 12 bases lay between the germline ends. The CDR3 has 14 amino acids. Germline CDR1 LNHDA, CDR2 SQIVND (reference sequence).

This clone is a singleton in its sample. CDR3 protein: CASSLQGQHYEQYF. CDR3 coding DNA: TGTGCCAGCAGTTTACAAGGACAGCACTACGAGCAGTACTTC. The V and J genes are TRBV27 and TRBJ2-7; possibly TRBD1 for D (6 bases). This CDR3 has 14 residues. Trimming removed 2 bases at V and 3 bases at J, with 11 bases between. The germline V gene has CDR1 MNHEY and CDR2 SMNVEV (reference sequence).

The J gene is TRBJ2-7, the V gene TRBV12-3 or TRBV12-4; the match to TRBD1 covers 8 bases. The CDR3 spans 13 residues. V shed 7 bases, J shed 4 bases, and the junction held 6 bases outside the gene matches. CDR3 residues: CASTDRGRYEQYF. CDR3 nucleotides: TGTGCCAGCACCGACAGGGGTCGGTACGAGCAGTACTTC.

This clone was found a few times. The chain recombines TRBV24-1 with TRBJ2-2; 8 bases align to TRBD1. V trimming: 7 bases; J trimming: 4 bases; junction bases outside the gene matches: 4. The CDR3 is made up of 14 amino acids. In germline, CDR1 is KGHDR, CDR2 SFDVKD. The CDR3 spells CATRGQGGTGELFF. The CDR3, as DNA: TGTGCCACCAGAGGACAGGGAGGCACCGGGGAGCTGTTTTTT.

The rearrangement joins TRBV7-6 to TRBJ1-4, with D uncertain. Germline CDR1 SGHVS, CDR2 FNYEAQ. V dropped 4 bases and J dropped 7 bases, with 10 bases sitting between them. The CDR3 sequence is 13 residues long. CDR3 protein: CASSSHGGEKLFF. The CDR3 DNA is TGTGCCAGCAGCTCTCACGGTGGTGAAAAACTGTTTTTT.

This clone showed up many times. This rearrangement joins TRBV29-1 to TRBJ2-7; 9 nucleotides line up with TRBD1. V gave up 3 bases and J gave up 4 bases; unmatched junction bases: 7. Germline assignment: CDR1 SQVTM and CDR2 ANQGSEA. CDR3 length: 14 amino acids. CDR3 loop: CSVDFGTGTYEQYF. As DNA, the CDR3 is TGCAGCGTTGATTTCGGGACAGGGACTTACGAGCAGTACTTC.

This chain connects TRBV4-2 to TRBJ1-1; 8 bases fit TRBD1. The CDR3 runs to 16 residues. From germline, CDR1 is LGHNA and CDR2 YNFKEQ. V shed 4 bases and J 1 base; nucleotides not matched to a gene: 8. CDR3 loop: CASSPTTQGANTEAFF. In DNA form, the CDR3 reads TGTGCCAGCAGCCCAACAACGCAGGGGGCGAACACTGAAGCTTTCTTT.

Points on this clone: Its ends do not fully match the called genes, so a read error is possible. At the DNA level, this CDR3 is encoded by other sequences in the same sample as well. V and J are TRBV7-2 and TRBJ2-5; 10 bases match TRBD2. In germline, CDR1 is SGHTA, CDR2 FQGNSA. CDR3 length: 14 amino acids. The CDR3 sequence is CASSLAGAQETQYF. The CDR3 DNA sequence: TGTGCCAGCAGCCTAGCGGGGGCCCAAGAGACCCAGTACTTC.